The 9 T cell receptor beta chains in this list originate from one sample, sequenced in a study of read filtering for tumor transcriptome and immune sequencing. Molecular barcoded adaptors covering alpha/delta and beta/gamma chains were used on roughly 370 ng RNA. MiXCR, applied by TCRdb to the reads, yields one record per CDR3 protein. Here the sample spans around 130,000 distinct CDR3 sequences, 10% to 15% being singletons. The specimen sequenced was a population of CD138-negative cells sorted from bone marrow. Receptors originate from a donor aged 40 or older with multiple myeloma.

This clonotype showed up many times. The rearrangement joins TRBV19 to TRBJ2-1, with D perhaps matching TRBD1 (5 bases). Deletions cut 6 bases from V and 5 bases from J, with 14 bases between. The CDR3 spans 14 residues. Germline CDR1 is LNHDA and CDR2 is SQIVND (reference sequence). The CDR3, as DNA: TGTGCCAGTAGCCCACTGATACAGGACAATGAGCAGTTCTTC. Translated: CASSPLIQDNEQFF.

This clonotype was seen ten or more times. The chain links TRBV5-6 to TRBJ1-1, with D uncertain. The CDR3 is 12 amino acids. V shed 1 base and J shed 10 bases, with 11 bases lying between them. The germline V gene has CDR1 SGHDT and CDR2 YYEEEE. CDR3 bases: TGTGCCAGCAGCTTGCGTAGTCTGGGAGCTTTCTTT. The encoded protein is CASSLRSLGAFF.

The chain uses TRBV11-1 and TRBJ2-1; 8 bases agree with TRBD1. This CDR3 is built from 15 residues. J lost 6 bases, V lost 5 bases, and 9 bases had no gene match. Looked up from germline, CDR1 is SGHAT and CDR2 is FQDESV (reference sequence). The CDR3 nucleotides read TGTGCCAGCAGCCGTGGACAGGGAATCGGCAATGAGCAGTTCTTC. Translation gives CASSRGQGIGNEQFF.

This clonotype was detected ten times or more. The chain couples TRBV20-1 to TRBJ2-7, with TRBD1 identical over 9 bases. V lost 2 bases, J lost 6 bases, and 17 bases stayed unmatched. The CDR3 covers 17 residues. Germline lookup yields CDR1 DFQATT and CDR2 SNEGSKA (reference sequence). The CDR3 DNA sequence: TGCAGTGCTAGACGGGCGCGGGGAGGACAGGGGAGAGGCGAGCAGTACTTC. Translation gives CSARRARGGQGRGEQYF.

As regards this clonotype: This may be a read error: a much more frequent sequence differs by one nucleotide. The gene calls are TRBV29-1 and TRBJ1-1; D is undetermined. The V end was cut by 2 bases, the J end by 2 bases, with 6 bases between. Germline CDR1 SQVTM, CDR2 ANQGSEA. This CDR3 is 12 amino acids long. CDR3 amino acids: CSVEHGNTEAFF. DNA for the CDR3: TGCAGCGTTGAACATGGAAACACTGAAGCTTTCTTT.

This clonotype was observed many times. This rearrangement joins TRBV7-9 to TRBJ2-1, with no clear D. The ends were cut back, 0 bases at V and 8 bases at J, with 8 bases in the middle. Germline CDR1 reads SEHNR; CDR2 reads FQNEAQ (reference sequence). This CDR3 comprises 13 residues. The CDR3 reads CASSLAGIHEQFF. CDR3 coding DNA: TGTGCCAGCAGCTTAGCAGGGATTCATGAGCAGTTCTTC.

This clonotype was counted many times. The V call is TRBV5-1, the J call TRBJ2-3; TRBD2 matches 11 bases. Unmatched junction bases numbered 6, after V lost 4 bases and J lost 5 bases. This CDR3 comprises 15 residues. Germline assignment: CDR1 SGHRS and CDR2 YFSETQ. The CDR3 reads CASSIPGTSGDTQYF. For the CDR3, the DNA is TGCGCCAGCAGCATTCCCGGGACTAGCGGAGATACGCAGTATTTT.

This clonotype was seen a handful of times. Just one base apart from a much larger clone, this may be a read error. V is TRBV5-1 and J is TRBJ1-2; D remains unclear. Germline V lookup: CDR1 SGHRS, CDR2 YFSETQ. The CDR3 contains 14 residues. The CDR3: CASSLARPSNGYAF. CDR3 DNA: TGCGCCAGCAGCTTGGCCCGCCCTTCTAATGGCTACGCCTTC.

This clonotype was counted ten times or more. The rearrangement joins TRBV20-1 to TRBJ2-2; D uncertain. The CDR3 contains 13 residues. Germline V gene sequence: CDR1 DFQATT, CDR2 SNEGSKA (reference sequence). V lost 6 bases and J 5 bases, leaving 13 bases between the germline ends. The CDR3 reads CSALLGLTGELFF. The CDR3 DNA reads as TGCAGTGCCCTGCTTGGTTTGACCGGGGAGCTGTTTTTT.